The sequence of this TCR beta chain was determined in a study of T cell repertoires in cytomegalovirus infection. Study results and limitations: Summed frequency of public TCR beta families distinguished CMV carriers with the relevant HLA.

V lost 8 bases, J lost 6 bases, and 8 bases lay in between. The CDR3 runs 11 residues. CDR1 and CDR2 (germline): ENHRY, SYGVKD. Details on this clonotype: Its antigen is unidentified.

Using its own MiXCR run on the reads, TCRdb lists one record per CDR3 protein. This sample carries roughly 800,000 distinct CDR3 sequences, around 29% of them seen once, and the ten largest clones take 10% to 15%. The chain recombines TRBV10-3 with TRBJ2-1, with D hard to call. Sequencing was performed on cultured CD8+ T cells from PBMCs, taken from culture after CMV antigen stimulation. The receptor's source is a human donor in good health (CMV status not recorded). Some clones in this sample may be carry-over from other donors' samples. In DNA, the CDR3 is TGTGCCATCTCCACCCTCAATGAGCAGTTCTTC. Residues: CAISTLNEQFF.